This TCR beta chain was obtained from a study of T cells after yellow fever vaccination. The study, taken as a whole, reports: The CD4 and CD8 compartments had a small share of their clonotypes in common. Researchers cautioned that FACS-sorted repertoires could harbor abundant clonotypes contaminating from the bulk population.

TCRdb fed the 5' RACE reads into MiXCR, producing one record per CDR3 protein. The sample has roughly 310,000 distinct CDR3 sequences; 8.7% are singletons. This clonotype was detected ten times or more. Its antigen remains unidentified. The CDR3 has 16 residues. Looked up from germline, CDR1 is SGHTA and CDR2 is FQGNSA. The V end was cut by 5 bases, the J end by 6 bases, with 22 bases between. This TCR was recovered from a man between 18 and 29 years old who received the YFV17D yellow fever vaccine. The input for sequencing was PBMCs, taken on the day of the first yellow fever vaccination. This sequence joins TRBV7-2 and TRBJ1-2; D is perhaps TRBD1 (5 bases). The CDR3 protein is CASSQRQPGFIHGYTF. The CDR3 DNA reads TGTGCCAGCAGCCAAAGACAGCCCGGGTTTATCCATGGCTACACCTTC.